This T cell receptor (beta chain) was sequenced during a study of T cell responses to AZD1222 COVID-19 vaccine. Concerning this clone: What it binds is not known.

Study-wide points: Spike was spanned by vaccine-associated CD4 TCRs, with dominance at 160-218 and 743-854. With two AZD1222 doses given, Spike-specific TCR breadth and depth both rose. Clonal diversity was possibly underestimated, and the donors were mostly white British, with more females.

The CDR3 is 15 amino acids. With 7 bases removed from V and 2 bases from J, the gap between germline ends came to 14 bases. Per the germline V gene, CDR1 is MNHEY and CDR2 is SVGAGI. Second-dose schedules of about 4 or about 12 weeks were combined. This table comes from immunoSEQ multiplex PCR, and its TCRdb copy is limited to in-frame clones, with some not included. The data contain 95,000 to 100,000 clones, roughly 90% of them singletons. This sequence was found in an adult who received the AZD1222 COVID-19 vaccine. Specimen: peripheral blood, collected 28 days after the second AZD1222 dose. The chain is built from TRBV6-5 and TRBJ2-2, with unresolved D. The CDR3 DNA is TGTGCCAGCAAGGGCACTCACCTAAACACCGGGGAGCTGTTTTTT. Its protein is CASKGTHLNTGELFF.